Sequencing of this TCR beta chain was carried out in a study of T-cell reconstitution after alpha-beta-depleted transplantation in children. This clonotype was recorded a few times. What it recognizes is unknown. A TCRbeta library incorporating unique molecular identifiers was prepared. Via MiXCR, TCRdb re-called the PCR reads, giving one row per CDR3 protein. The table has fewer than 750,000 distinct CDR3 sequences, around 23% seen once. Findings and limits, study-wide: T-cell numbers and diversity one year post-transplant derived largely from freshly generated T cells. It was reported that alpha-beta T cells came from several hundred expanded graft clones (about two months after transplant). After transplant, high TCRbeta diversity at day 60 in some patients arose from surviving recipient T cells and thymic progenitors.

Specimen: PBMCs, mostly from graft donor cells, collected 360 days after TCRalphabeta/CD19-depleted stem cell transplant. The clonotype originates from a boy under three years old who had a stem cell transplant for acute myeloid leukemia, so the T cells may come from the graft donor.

The CDR3 loop is CASSQVGLAGANVLTF. Written as DNA, the CDR3 is TGCGCCAGCAGCCAAGTTGGTTTGGCTGGGGCCAACGTCCTGACTTTC. The V gene is TRBV4-3, the J gene TRBJ2-6; no firm D call. Germline V gene data show CDR1 as LGHNA and CDR2 as YSLEER. V lost 1 base, J lost 2 bases, and 9 bases lay in between. CDR3 length: 16 residues.